This note documents a single T cell receptor beta chain sequence. Germline is not matched at one junction end, which may reflect a read error. These data come from a study of blood T cells in healthy people across ages. With a J-beta primer mix and a sample-barcoded 5' primer, a second PCR ran 7 to 11 cycles. TCRdb called the 5' RACE reads again in MiXCR, with one record for every CDR3 protein. The sample carries around 1,000,000 distinct CDR3 sequences, under 40% recorded once. The clonotype was recovered from a man aged 18 to 30 in good health. Sequences were obtained from blood.

The DNA of the CDR3 is TGCGCCAGCAGCAAAGAAGGTCATACCAAAAACATTCAGTACTTC. It is translated as CASSKEGHTKNIQYF. The chain joins TRBV4-3 to TRBJ2-4; D not resolved. The V gene's germline CDR1 is LGHNA and CDR2 YSLEER. CDR3 size: 15 residues.